Described below is a single T cell receptor beta chain sequence and its context. The CDR3 runs 16 residues. V lost 1 base and J lost 5, with 16 bases in between. Germline V gene data show CDR1 as SGHRS and CDR2 as YFSETQ. The data stem from a study of blood T cells in healthy people across ages. Primed by a sample-barcoded 5' primer and a J-beta primer mix, a second PCR proceeded for 7 to 11 cycles. Each CDR3 protein gets one entry after TCRdb re-called the 5' RACE reads with MiXCR. This table holds about 640,000 distinct CDR3 sequences, around three fifths found once. V and J are TRBV5-1 and TRBJ2-1, with D possibly TRBD1 on 6 matching bases. Sample: blood. This receptor was identified in a man aged 55 to 70 in good health. The CDR3 protein is CASSLLAGVNDNEQFF. The CDR3 region has the DNA TGCGCCAGCAGCTTGTTGGCAGGGGTCAATGACAATGAGCAGTTCTTC.